Shown below are 4 T cell receptor gamma chains from a single sample sequenced in a study of gamma delta lymphoproliferative disorders and STAT genes. TCRdb repeated clone calling on the multiplex PCR reads with CATT. The sample yields roughly 2,400 gamma-chain clones, 12% seen once. Sequencing used genomic DNA taken from PBMCs of patients and controls. Sequences were obtained from blood. The source is a human donor with gamma-delta T-cell large granular lymphocyte leukemia.

This clone was counted ten times or more. V gene TRGV10 combines with J gene TRGJ1 or TRGJ2. The J gene comes from matching the DNA to germline here; TCRdb lacks it. TRGV10 is reported as an ORF; its role is uncertain. The ends lost 8 bases at V and 4 bases at J; junction bases unmatched: 21. This CDR3 region has 17 residues. The CDR3 DNA follows: TGTGCTGCGTGGGATTCTGGGGCGGGGTTGGGATATTATAAGAAACTCTTT. The encoded protein is CAAWDSGAGLGYYKKLF.

This clone is medium-sized in the sample. The DNA is left out, because the CDR3 cannot be placed on it with certainty; the CDR3 is given as TCRdb lists it. This CDR3 is CTTVPAGLGTVKYKKLF. The J gene went uncalled, whereas the V gene is TRGV11. TRGV11 is flagged as an ORF with uncertain function. The CDR3 sequence runs 17 residues, both termini included.

With regard to this clone: It is unclear where the CDR3 begins or ends on the DNA, so no DNA is shown, and the CDR3 is as TCRdb lists it. TRGV10 is the V gene, and the J gene was not called. TRGV10 counts as an open reading frame of uncertain function. A total of 15 residues make up the CDR3, ends included. CDR3 amino acids: CTTVLRGRDYYKKLF.

In the case of this clone: The limits of the CDR3 on the DNA are not certain, so only TCRdb's listed CDR3 is given. The CDR3 reads CATWDDDIRNSLAVEQHF. A V gene of TRGV4 was called, but no J gene was assigned. Per the germline V gene, CDR1 is EGSTGY and CDR2 is YDSYTSSV. The CDR3 comprises 18 residues, both ends counted.